A selection of T cell receptor beta chains follows, all from one sample in a study of CD8+ T cells in alopecia areata. Repertoires were generated with immunoSEQ multiplex PCR, while TCRdb's copy carries only in-frame clones and drops some. The table records 120,000 or so clones, roughly 57% of them present only once. Specimen: CD4+ T cells sorted from blood, collected at week 4, from a patient treated with tofacitinib. Receptors originate from a human donor with alopecia areata. CDR3s include the opening cysteine and the closing phenylalanine or tryptophan. D genes are given only for firm matches. The size entry is marked missing in some rows and otherwise reads once, few, many or a size class.

>TRBV18|TRBJ2-3|11|.|.
TGTGCCAGCTCACTAGAAGATACGCAGTATTTT
CASSLEDTQYF
>TRBV30|TRBJ2-7|17|TRBD1|.
TGTGCCTGGAGTCCTTCCCCCGGGACAGGGACCACCTACGAGCAGTACTTC
CAWSPSPGTGTTYEQYF
>TRBV6-5|TRBJ2-3|15|TRBD1|once
TGTGCCAGCAGTTACTCTAGGGGGCTGGCAGATACGCAGTATTTT
CASSYSRGLADTQYF
>TRBV28|TRBJ1-1|12|.|few
TGTGCCAGCAGTTTCCGGAGCACTGAAGCTTTCTTT
CASSFRSTEAFF
>TRBV14|TRBJ2-3|15|.|.
TGTGCCAGCAGCCAACACACACCATACGGGGATACGCAGTATTTT
CASSQHTPYGDTQYF
>TRBV15|TRBJ2-7|14|TRBD1|.
TGTGCCACCAGCCTGGACAGGGGGCGCTACGAGCAGTACTTC
CATSLDRGRYEQYF
>TRBV27|TRBJ2-3|14|.|.
TGTGCCAGCAGACCACAGGGCCTGGGAGATACGCAGTATTTT
CASRPQGLGDTQYF
>TRBV29-1|TRBJ2-5|13|.|few
TGCAGCGTTGGGACAGCCGAGGGGGAGACCCAGTACTTC
CSVGTAEGETQYF
>TRBV30|TRBJ2-5|18|TRBD2|.
TGTGCCTGGAGTGTACTAAGGGGACTAGCGGGAGTAGGAGAGACCCAGTACTTC
CAWSVLRGLAGVGETQYF
>TRBV6-5|TRBJ2-2|14|.|.
TGTGCCAGCAGTAGGGGGGGCAGTAACGGGGAGCTGTTTTTT
CASSRGGSNGELFF
>TRBV20-1|TRBJ2-7|11|.|.
TGCAGTGCAAGCCGGGACATCGAGCAGTACTTC
CSASRDIEQYF
>TRBV11-2|TRBJ2-7|12|TRBD1|.
TGTGCCAGCAGCTTAGAGGACAGGGAGTTATACTTC
CASSLEDRELYF
>TRBV5-1|TRBJ2-2|15|TRBD1|.
TGCGCCAGCAGCCCCTATACAGGGGACACCGGGGAGCTGTTTTTT
CASSPYTGDTGELFF
>TRBV7-9|TRBJ2-1|14|.|.
TGTGCCAGCAGCTTAGCCAGCGTACAAAATGAGCAGTTCTTC
CASSLASVQNEQFF
>TRBV5-4|TRBJ1-2|13|.|.
TGTGCCAGCAGCTTGGGGGTTAACTATGGCTACACCTTC
CASSLGVNYGYTF
>TRBV2|TRBJ2-5|12|.|few
TGTGCCAGCAGTGACAGGGAAGAGACCCAGTACTTC
CASSDREETQYF
>TRBV5-5|TRBJ2-3|14|.|.
TGTGCCAGCAGCGAAATAACAGGGTCAGATACGCAGTATTTT
CASSEITGSDTQYF
>TRBV29-1|TRBJ1-2|12|TRBD1|.
TGCAGCGTTCCGGACAGGGCCTATGGCTACACCTTC
CSVPDRAYGYTF
>TRBV28|TRBJ2-7|12|.|once
TGTGCCAGCAGTTTAAATGTCTACGAGCAGTACTTC
CASSLNVYEQYF
>TRBV28|TRBJ2-7|14|TRBD1|.
TGTGCCAGCAGTTTTGGGACAGCCTCCTACGAGCAGTACTTC
CASSFGTASYEQYF
>TRBV29-1|TRBJ1-5|13|.|few
TGCAGCGTTGTGGGGACTGAGAATCAGCCCCAGCATTTT
CSVVGTENQPQHF
>TRBV30|TRBJ2-6|13|.|few
TGTGCCTGGAGCGTGGCTGGGGCCAACGTCCTGACTTTC
CAWSVAGANVLTF
>TRBV7-2|TRBJ2-7|14|TRBD2|.
TGTGCCAGCAGCCAGCGGGGCGGCTCCTACGAGCAGTACTTC
CASSQRGGSYEQYF
>TRBV25-1|TRBJ1-5|12|.|.
TGTGCCAGCGGAGACATTGGCCAGCCCCAGCATTTT
CASGDIGQPQHF
>TRBV30|TRBJ1-1|12|.|few
TGTGCCTGGAGTGTTTTGTCCACTGAAGCTTTCTTT
CAWSVLSTEAFF
>TRBV30|TRBJ2-5|15|TRBD2|.
TGTGCCTGGAGTGTAGGTAGCGGGCCAACGGAGACCCAGTACTTC
CAWSVGSGPTETQYF
>TRBV30|TRBJ1-3|13|.|.
TGTGCCAGAGACACCCGCTCTGGAAACACCATATATTTT
CARDTRSGNTIYF
>TRBV9|TRBJ2-5|13|.|.
TGTGCCAGCAGCGTAGGGTACATCGAGACCCAGTACTTC
CASSVGYIETQYF
>TRBV7-2|TRBJ2-3|16|TRBD1|medium-sized
TGTGCCAGCAGCTTATCCCGGACAGGGGGCGTGGATACGCAGTATTTT
CASSLSRTGGVDTQYF
>TRBV5-1|TRBJ2-1|12|.|.
TGCGCCAGCAGCTTGGTCTACAATGAGCAGTTCTTC
CASSLVYNEQFF
>TRBV4-1|TRBJ2-5|14|.|.
TGCGCCAGCAGCCAAGATGACTTCGAAGAGACCCAGTACTTC
CASSQDDFEETQYF
>TRBV5-1|TRBJ2-1|16|.|.
TGCGCCAGCAGCTTACCTGTGGCGGGCGACTACAATGAGCAGTTCTTC
CASSLPVAGDYNEQFF